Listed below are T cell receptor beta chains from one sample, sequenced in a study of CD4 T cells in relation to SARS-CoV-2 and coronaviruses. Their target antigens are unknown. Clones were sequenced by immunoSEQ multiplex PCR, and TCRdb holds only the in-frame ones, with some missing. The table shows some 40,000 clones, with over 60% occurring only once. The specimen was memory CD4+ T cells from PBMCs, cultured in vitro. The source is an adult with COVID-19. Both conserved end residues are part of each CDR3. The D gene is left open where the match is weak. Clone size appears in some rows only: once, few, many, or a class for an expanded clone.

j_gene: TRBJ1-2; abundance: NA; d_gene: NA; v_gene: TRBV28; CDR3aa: CASSVGLHYGYTF; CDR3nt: TGTGCCAGCTCCGTCGGACTTCACTATGGCTACACCTTC
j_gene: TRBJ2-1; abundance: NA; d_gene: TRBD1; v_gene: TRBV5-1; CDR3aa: CASSLGQDNEQFF; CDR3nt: TGCGCCAGCAGCTTAGGACAGGACAATGAGCAGTTCTTC
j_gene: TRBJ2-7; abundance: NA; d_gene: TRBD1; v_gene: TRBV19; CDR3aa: CASSMDRVYEQYF; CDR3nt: TGTGCCAGTAGTATGGACAGGGTGTACGAGCAGTACTTC
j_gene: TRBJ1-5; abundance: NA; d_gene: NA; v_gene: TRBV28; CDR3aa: CASTPTGGGGQPQHF; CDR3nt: TGTGCCAGCACCCCCACTGGTGGGGGGGGTCAGCCCCAGCATTTT
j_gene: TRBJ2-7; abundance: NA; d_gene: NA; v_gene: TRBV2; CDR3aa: CASRAPGLADYEQYF; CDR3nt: TGTGCCAGCAGGGCCCCGGGGCTAGCCGACTACGAGCAGTACTTC
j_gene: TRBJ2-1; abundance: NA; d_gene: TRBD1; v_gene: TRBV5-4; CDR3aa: CASSLPPGQGNEQFF; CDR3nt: TGTGCCAGCAGCTTACCACCGGGACAGGGAAATGAGCAGTTCTTC
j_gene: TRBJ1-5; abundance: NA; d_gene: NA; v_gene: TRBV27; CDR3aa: CASSPQNQPQHF; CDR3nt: TGTGCCAGCAGTCCCCAAAATCAGCCCCAGCATTTT
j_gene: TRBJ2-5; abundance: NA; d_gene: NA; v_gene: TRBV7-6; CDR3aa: CASSLQGETQYF; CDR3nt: TGTGCCAGCAGCTTACAGGGGGAGACCCAGTACTTC
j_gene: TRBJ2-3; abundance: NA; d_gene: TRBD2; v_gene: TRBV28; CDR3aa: CASRGLAGVGIDTQYF; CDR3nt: TGTGCCAGCAGAGGACTAGCGGGAGTGGGGATAGATACGCAGTATTTT
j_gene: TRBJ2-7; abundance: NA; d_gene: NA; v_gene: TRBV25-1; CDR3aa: CASSELGSYEQYF; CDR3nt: TGTGCCAGCAGTGAATTAGGGTCCTACGAGCAGTACTTC
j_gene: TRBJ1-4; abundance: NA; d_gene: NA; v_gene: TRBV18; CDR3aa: CASSPVPTNEKLFF; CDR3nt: TGTGCCAGCTCACCGGTTCCTACTAATGAAAAACTGTTTTTT
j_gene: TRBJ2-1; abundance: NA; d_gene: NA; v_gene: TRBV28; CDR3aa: CASLAGSHHNEQFF; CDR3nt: TGTGCCAGCCTAGCTGGCAGCCACCACAATGAGCAGTTCTTC
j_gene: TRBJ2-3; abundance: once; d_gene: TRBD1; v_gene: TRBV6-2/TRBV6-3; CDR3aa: CASSSGQSPDTQYF; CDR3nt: TGTGCCAGCAGTTCGGGACAGAGCCCAGATACGCAGTATTTT
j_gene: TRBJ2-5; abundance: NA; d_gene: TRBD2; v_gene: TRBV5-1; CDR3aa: CASSNPGGVRETQYF; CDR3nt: TGCGCCAGCAGCAACCCCGGGGGGGTTCGCGAGACCCAGTACTTC
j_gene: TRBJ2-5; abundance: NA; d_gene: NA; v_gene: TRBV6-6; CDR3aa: CASTPGGQETQYF; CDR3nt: TGTGCCAGCACCCCTGGGGGGCAGGAGACCCAGTACTTC
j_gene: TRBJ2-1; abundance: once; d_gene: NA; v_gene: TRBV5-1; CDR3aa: CASSLESVYNEQFF; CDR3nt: TGCGCCAGCAGCTTGGAGTCCGTTTACAATGAGCAGTTCTTC
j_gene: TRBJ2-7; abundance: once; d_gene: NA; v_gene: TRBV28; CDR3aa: CASISTSTYEQYF; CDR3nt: TGTGCCAGCATCAGCACTAGCACCTACGAGCAGTACTTC
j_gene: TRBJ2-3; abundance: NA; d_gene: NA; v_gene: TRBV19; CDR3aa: CASVSQGGDTQYF; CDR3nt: TGTGCCAGTGTATCGCAAGGGGGAGATACGCAGTATTTT
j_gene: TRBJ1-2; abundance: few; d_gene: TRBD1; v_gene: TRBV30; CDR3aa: CAWSSGQGVPYGYTF; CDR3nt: TGTGCCTGGAGTAGTGGACAGGGGGTTCCCTATGGCTACACCTTC
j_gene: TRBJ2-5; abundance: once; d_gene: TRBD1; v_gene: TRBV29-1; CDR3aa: CSVLDRGRQYF; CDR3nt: TGCAGCGTTTTGGACAGGGGCAGGCAGTACTTC
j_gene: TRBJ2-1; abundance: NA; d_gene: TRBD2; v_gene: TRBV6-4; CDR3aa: CASSMSGSSLNEQFF; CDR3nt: TGTGCCAGCAGTATGAGCGGGAGTTCCCTCAATGAGCAGTTCTTC
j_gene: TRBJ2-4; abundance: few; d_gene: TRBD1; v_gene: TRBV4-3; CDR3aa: CASSQDPGGNIQYF; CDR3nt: TGCGCCAGCAGCCAAGATCCAGGGGGAAACATTCAGTACTTC
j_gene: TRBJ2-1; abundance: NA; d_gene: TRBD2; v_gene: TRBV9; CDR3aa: CASSAPRLAGLGEQFF; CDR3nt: TGTGCCAGCAGCGCCCCCCGACTAGCGGGTTTGGGTGAGCAGTTCTTC
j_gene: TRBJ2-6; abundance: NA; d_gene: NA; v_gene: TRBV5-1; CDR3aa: CASSSGTNSGANVLTF; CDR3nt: TGCGCCAGCAGCTCTGGGACGAATTCTGGGGCCAACGTCCTGACTTTC
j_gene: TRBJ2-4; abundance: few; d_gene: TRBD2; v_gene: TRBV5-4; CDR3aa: CASSRGGSENIQYF; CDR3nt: TGTGCCAGCAGCCGGGGGGGATCCGAAAACATTCAGTACTTC
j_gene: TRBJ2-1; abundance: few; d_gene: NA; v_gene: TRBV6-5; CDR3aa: CASTRGAHSYNEQFF; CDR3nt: TGTGCCAGCACTAGGGGGGCCCACTCCTACAATGAGCAGTTCTTC
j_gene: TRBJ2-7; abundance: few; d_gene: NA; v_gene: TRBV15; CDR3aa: CATSRPQGYEQYF; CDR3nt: TGTGCCACCAGCAGACCGCAGGGTTACGAGCAGTACTTC